Below are 18 T cell receptor beta chains sequenced from a single sample in a study of blood T cell repertoires in COVID-19. This table comes from immunoSEQ multiplex PCR, and its TCRdb copy is limited to in-frame clones, with some not included. Among about 310,000 clones listed, 75% to 90% were seen once. The sequenced sample was PBMCs or T cells enriched from blood (not recorded which). The receptors come from a woman aged 40 to 50 who had recovered from COVID-19.

V usage is TRBV30 and J usage is TRBJ1-3, with D unclear. This CDR3 contains 16 residues. Trimming took off 0 bases at V and 8 bases at J, with 20 bases between the two ends. Germline lookup yields CDR1 GTSNPN and CDR2 SVGIG (reference sequence). CDR3 bases: TGTGCCTGGAGTGTAGAGCGGCAGCTGATTATGGACACCATATATTTT. Translated, it gives CAWSVERQLIMDTIYF.

The V call is TRBV3-1 (or the pseudogene TRBV3-2), the J call TRBJ1-1; 8 bases are shared with TRBD1. Trimming cost V 4 bases and J 3 bases; bases outside gene matches: 19. This CDR3 spans 19 amino acids. Germline CDR1 LGHDT, CDR2 YNNKEL (reference sequence). In nucleotides, the CDR3 is TGTGCCAGCAGCCCTCGGACTTCCGCCCGCTCGGACAGGGACACTGAAGCTTTCTTT. As protein: CASSPRTSARSDRDTEAFF.

This chain links TRBV24-1 with TRBJ1-5, with TRBD1 as a possible D gene (5 bases). Deletions cut 6 bases from V and 0 bases from J, with 11 bases between. The V gene's germline CDR1 is KGHDR and CDR2 SFDVKD. This CDR3 region has 15 residues. In DNA, the CDR3 is TGTGCCACCAGTTTGGGGCAGGGTAGCAATCAGCCCCAGCATTTT. Residues: CATSLGQGSNQPQHF.

This clone has a single count. The chain recombines TRBV27 with TRBJ1-2; 7 bases line up with TRBD1. Germline lookup yields CDR1 MNHEY and CDR2 SMNVEV (reference sequence). V was pared by 5 bases and J by 3 bases, with 12 bases of the junction left unmatched. The CDR3 covers 16 residues. The CDR3 is CASSPLPRGIDYGYTF. The CDR3 nucleotides are TGTGCCAGCAGTCCCCTGCCCAGGGGGATTGACTATGGCTACACCTTC.

The V gene is TRBV7-2, the J gene TRBJ2-1; TRBD2 is a possible D gene (7 bases). Germline values: CDR1 SGHTA, CDR2 FQGNSA. This CDR3 region has 15 residues. Between the trimmed V and J ends, which lost 3 bases and 0 bases, there was a span of 9 bases. CDR3 nucleotide sequence: TGTGCCAGCAGCTTCGCGGGGGCCTCCTACAATGAGCAGTTCTTC. Its translation: CASSFAGASYNEQFF. Based on the CDR3 plus reference TRBV7-2 and TRBJ2-1, the full variable domain is GAGVSQSPSNKVTEKGKDVELRCDPISGHTALYWYRQSLGQGLEFLIYFQGNSAPDKSGLPSDRFSAERTGGSVSTLTIQRTQQEDSAVYLCASSFAGASYNEQFFGPGTRLTVL.

CDR3 bases: TGTGCCAGCTCTCCAGACAGCGGGGAGCTGTTTTTT. This translates into CASSPDSGELFF. The chain combines TRBV18 with TRBJ2-2; D may be TRBD1 (5 bases). Per germline, CDR1 KGHSH and CDR2 LQKENI. Between the trimmed V and J ends, which lost 6 bases and 7 bases, there was a span of 9 bases. This CDR3 comprises 12 residues.

The V and J genes are TRBV20-1 and TRBJ1-5, with TRBD1 identical over 9 bases. V shed 3 bases, J shed 3 bases, and the junction held 9 bases outside the gene matches. The germline gives CDR1 DFQATT, CDR2 SNEGSKA (reference sequence). The CDR3 has 16 amino acids. DNA for the CDR3: TGCAGTGCTAGTCGTCCCGGGACAGGGATCAATCAGCCCCAGCATTTT. Translated: CSASRPGTGINQPQHF.

The rearrangement uses TRBV7-2 and TRBJ2-1; 7 nucleotides agree with TRBD1. CDR1 is SGHTA, CDR2 FQGNSA, per germline. The CDR3 runs to 15 residues. The ends lost 3 bases at V and 9 bases at J; junction bases unmatched: 11. The CDR3 loop reads CASSFLGQDLSEQFF. CDR3 in DNA: TGTGCCAGCAGCTTCCTAGGACAGGATCTGAGTGAGCAGTTCTTC.

The chain links TRBV28 to TRBJ2-5; D might be TRBD2 (5 bases). The germline V and J ends were trimmed by 2 bases and 2 bases, with 12 bases remaining between them. Germline V CDR1 and CDR2: MDHEN, SYDVKM. CDR3 length: 15 residues. CDR3 loop: CASSLAPGIQETQYF. The CDR3 DNA reads as TGTGCCAGCAGTTTAGCCCCGGGGATACAAGAGACCCAGTACTTC.

The chain employs TRBV5-1 and TRBJ2-1, with 10 nucleotides matching TRBD2. The CDR3 covers 17 residues. Germline CDR1 is SGHRS and CDR2 is YFSETQ. J gave up 0 bases and V 4 bases, and 7 bases lay outside the gene matches. The CDR3, as DNA: TGCGCCAGCAGCCCCTTTCCTAGCGGGAGCTCCTACAATGAGCAGTTCTTC. This translates into CASSPFPSGSSYNEQFF.

The V and J genes are TRBV29-1 and TRBJ2-7; tentatively, D is TRBD2 (6 bases). V was cut by 6 bases and J by 1 base, with 16 bases left in between. Germline loops: CDR1 SQVTM, CDR2 ANQGSEA. This CDR3 region has 14 residues. The CDR3 DNA follows: TGCAGCGTCCGCGGGGAGGCGGGGTCCTACGAGCAGTACTTC. Protein sequence: CSVRGEAGSYEQYF.

The chain carries TRBV7-3 and TRBJ2-1, with TRBD2 matching over 14 bases. This CDR3 is built from 17 residues. Germline CDR1 and CDR2: SGHTA and FQGTGA. V trimming: 3 bases; J trimming: 6 bases; junction bases outside the gene matches: 7. Here the CDR3 reads CASSFGTSGRRGNEQFF. DNA of the CDR3: TGTGCCAGCAGCTTCGGGACTAGCGGGAGAAGAGGCAATGAGCAGTTCTTC.

On this clone itself: The same CDR3 also results from other DNA sequences found in this sample. This sequence joins TRBV19 and TRBJ2-2; D uncertain. Germline-derived CDR1 and CDR2 are LNHDA and SQIVND (reference sequence). The CDR3 runs to 14 residues. Trimming pared 3 bases from V and 1 base from J, leaving 6 bases between. The CDR3 is CASSISRNTGELFF. The DNA of the CDR3 is TGTGCCAGTAGTATTTCCAGGAACACCGGGGAGCTGTTTTTT. Variable domain in full (rest from reference TRBV19 and TRBJ2-2): DGGITQSPKYLFRKEGQNVTLSCEQNLNHDAMYWYRQDPGQGLRLIYYSQIVNDFQKGDIAEGYSVSREKKESFPLTVTSAQKNPTAFYLCASSISRNTGELFFGEGSRLTVL.

The chain joins TRBV5-1 to TRBJ1-6; TRBD1 matches at 8 bases. This CDR3 is 15 amino acids long. CDR1 and CDR2 from the germline V gene are SGHRS and YFSETQ. The V segment lost 4 bases and the J segment 4 bases; nucleotides outside the gene matches: 4. The CDR3 bases are TGCGCCAGCAGCCGGGACAGGCTGTATAATTCACCCCTCCACTTT. Translating gives CASSRDRLYNSPLHF.

J is TRBJ2-3 and V is TRBV9; 10 bases fit TRBD1. The CDR3 is 17 amino acids. J was trimmed by 1 base and V by 4 bases; bases with no gene match: 9. Germline lookup yields CDR1 SGDLS and CDR2 YYNGEE. The CDR3 here is CASSQGQGQIGTDTQYF. Written as DNA, the CDR3 is TGTGCCAGCAGCCAGGGACAGGGGCAAATCGGCACAGATACGCAGTATTTT.

The rearrangement joins TRBV11-2 to TRBJ2-1; TRBD1 matches at 8 bases. With V trimmed by 8 bases and J by 5 bases, 5 bases remained unmatched. The germline V gene encodes CDR1 SGHAT and CDR2 FQNNGV. The CDR3 runs 13 residues. CDR3 sequence: CASHQGAHNEQFF. The DNA for the CDR3 is TGTGCCAGCCACCAGGGGGCGCACAATGAGCAGTTCTTC.

This chain connects TRBV9 to TRBJ2-3, with 8 nucleotides matching TRBD2. Germline CDR1 SGDLS, CDR2 YYNGEE. The CDR3 runs 15 residues. Trimming removed 4 bases from V and 5 bases from J; junction bases left unmatched: 9. DNA of the CDR3: TGTGCCAGCAGCCCAGGAGCGGGAGAACGAGATACGCAGTATTTT. This translates into CASSPGAGERDTQYF.

On this clone: Other DNA sequences in this specimen translate into the identical CDR3. The chain carries TRBV7-2 and TRBJ2-7, with 12 nucleotides matching TRBD2. CDR1 is SGHTA and CDR2 is FQGNSA in the germline V gene. With V trimmed by 4 bases and J by 1 base, 2 bases remained unmatched. The CDR3 sequence is 15 residues long. In DNA, the CDR3 is TGTGCCAGCAGCTCAGGACTAGCGGGATCCTACGAGCAGTACTTC. Translation: CASSSGLAGSYEQYF.